A single sample is the source of the 11 T cell receptor beta chains below, sequenced in a study of blood T cell repertoires in COVID-19. Sequencing used immunoSEQ multiplex PCR; TCRdb keeps in-frame clones, though not all of them. The table has 200,000 to 250,000 clones, 82% seen once; the top ten hold 8% to 10%. The material sequenced was peripheral blood. All receptors come from a woman aged 80 or over with COVID-19, enrolled during active disease.

The genes are TRBV7-8 and TRBJ1-2; maybe TRBD1 (6 bases). The CDR3 spans 18 residues. V gave up 0 bases and J gave up 7 bases, with 24 bases separating them. CDR1 is SGHVS, CDR2 FQNEAQ, per germline. The CDR3 DNA reads TGTGCCAGCAGCTTAGCTTATTCCAGGGGCCGCTTGGGGGCTGGCTACACCTTC. Translated: CASSLAYSRGRLGAGYTF.

V usage is TRBV19 and J usage is TRBJ2-2, with 7 bases lining up with TRBD2. Germline V gene lookup returns CDR1 LNHDA and CDR2 SQIVND (reference sequence). V lost 2 bases, J lost 5 bases, and 8 bases stayed unmatched. The CDR3 runs 16 residues. Here the CDR3 DNA reads TGTGCCAGTAGTATATCTAGCGGTGGCGGGACCGGGGAGCTGTTTTTT. It encodes CASSISSGGGTGELFF. Full variable domain (remainder filled in from reference TRBV19 and TRBJ2-2): DGGITQSPKYLFRKEGQNVTLSCEQNLNHDAMYWYRQDPGQGLRLIYYSQIVNDFQKGDIAEGYSVSREKKESFPLTVTSAQKNPTAFYLCASSISSGGGTGELFFGEGSRLTVL.

This clone was seen more than once but under ten times. This sequence joins TRBV18 and TRBJ2-5; TRBD2 agrees at 9 bases. The V and J ends lost 5 bases and 5 bases, in that order; junction bases with no gene match: 6. The germline V gene has CDR1 KGHSH and CDR2 LQKENI. This CDR3 has 14 residues. The CDR3 here is CASSSRGGRETQYF. DNA for the CDR3: TGTGCCAGCTCATCGCGGGGGGGTCGGGAGACCCAGTACTTC.

This clone has more than one count but fewer than ten. The chain carries TRBV5-1 and TRBJ1-2; TRBD1 matches 7 bases. The CDR3 runs to 18 residues. Germline lookup yields CDR1 SGHRS and CDR2 YFSETQ. V trimming: 0 bases; J trimming: 4 bases; junction bases outside the gene matches: 15. The CDR3 DNA reads TGCGCCAGCAGCTTGGGCCCTCAGCGGCAGGGGGGCGCCTATGGCTACACCTTC. Its protein product is CASSLGPQRQGGAYGYTF. Drawing the rest from reference TRBV5-1 and TRBJ1-2, the complete variable domain is KAGVTQTPRYLIKTRGQQVTLSCSPISGHRSVSWYQQTPGQGLQFLFEYFSETQRNKGNFPGRFSGRQFSNSRSEMNVSTLELGDSALYLCASSLGPQRQGGAYGYTFGSGTRLTVV.

The chain uses TRBV7-9 and TRBJ2-1; 10 bases match TRBD2. The CDR3 is 16 residues long. V gave up 5 bases and J gave up 7 bases; unmatched junction bases: 11. CDR1 is SEHNR and CDR2 is FQNEAQ in the germline V gene (reference sequence). CDR3 DNA sequence: TGTGCCAGCAGCCGGTGGCTAGCGGGAGTTAGAAATGAGCAGTTCTTC. Translating it yields CASSRWLAGVRNEQFF.

The chain combines TRBV27 with TRBJ2-3, with 10 bases aligning to TRBD2. The germline V gene has CDR1 MNHEY and CDR2 SMNVEV (reference sequence). This CDR3 contains 18 residues. J lost 2 bases, V lost 1 base, and 9 bases had no gene match. The CDR3 DNA sequence: TGTGCCAGCAGTTTATTCGCTAGCGGGGGCCCCTCCACAGATACGCAGTATTTT. Translated, it gives CASSLFASGGPSTDTQYF.

CDR3 coding DNA: TGTGCCAGCAGCCAAGTTATCCCAACAGGGTCAAGTAATTCACCCCTCCACTTT. Residues: CASSQVIPTGSSNSPLHF. The genes are TRBV3-1 (or the pseudogene TRBV3-2) and TRBJ1-6, with a tentative D call TRBD1 (6 bases). The V gene's germline CDR1 is LGHDT and CDR2 YNNKEL (reference sequence). The CDR3 loop spans 18 amino acids. V lost 1 base, J lost 6 bases, and 19 bases lay in between.

V and J are TRBV25-1 and TRBJ2-1, with TRBD2 matching over 10 bases. The junction had 11 bases not matched to a gene; V was cut back by 5 bases and J by 10 bases. Germline V gene sequence: CDR1 MGHDK, CDR2 SYGVNS. The CDR3 contains 15 residues. CDR3 loop: CASSLAGGGTEEQFF. Here the CDR3 DNA reads TGTGCCAGCAGTTTAGCGGGAGGAGGGACAGAGGAGCAGTTCTTC.

The chain couples TRBV25-1 to TRBJ2-7; D ambiguous. V shed 0 bases and J shed 2 bases, with 14 bases lying between them. In germline, CDR1 is MGHDK, CDR2 SYGVNS. The CDR3 runs 16 residues. DNA for the CDR3: TGTGCCAGCAGTGAATATTTGGCAGTGGGCCCCTACGAGCAGTACTTC. Translating it yields CASSEYLAVGPYEQYF.

This clone was observed a handful of times. The chain joins TRBV30 to TRBJ1-5; 7 bases align to TRBD1. This CDR3 has 16 residues. Germline lookup yields CDR1 GTSNPN and CDR2 SVGIG (reference sequence). The ends lost 1 base at V and 2 bases at J; junction bases unmatched: 8. Written as DNA, the CDR3 is TGTGCCTGGAGTGCCCCTACAGGGGTCGGCAATCAGCCCCAGCATTTT. This gives the protein CAWSAPTGVGNQPQHF.

The chain couples TRBV11-3 to TRBJ2-5; 7 bases agree with TRBD2. The CDR3 consists of 13 residues. Germline V gene sequence: CDR1 SGHNT, CDR2 YENEEA. The V gene end was trimmed by 5 bases and the J gene end by 2 bases; junction bases not matched to a gene: 2. CDR3 residues: CASSRTSQETQYF. In nucleotides, the CDR3 is TGTGCCAGCAGCAGGACTAGTCAAGAGACCCAGTACTTC.